A single sample gave rise to the 21 T cell receptor beta chains below, sequenced in a study of Tregs in tolerant kidney transplant recipients. Only in-frame clones appear in the TCRdb table, and some are missing; sequencing was by immunoSEQ multiplex PCR. The sample includes about 48,000 clones. Sample: CD4+ T cells from blood, taken before the transplant. These receptors were collected from a human donor who received a combined kidney and bone marrow transplant.

Remarks on this clone: The CDR3 goes on 3 residues after the read ends, and that part is filled in from the germline J gene. The chain links TRBV11-2 to TRBJ2-1; weak D call: TRBD1 (6 bases). The V and J ends lost 5 bases and 7 bases respectively, with 12 bases between them. This CDR3 is built from 13 residues. Germline CDR1 and CDR2: SGHAT and FQNNGV. CDR3 DNA (partial): TGTGCCAGCAGCCCCGAGGACAGAAATGAG. It encodes CASSPEDRNE. The entire CDR3 reads CASSPEDRNEQFF.

Comment on this clone: Coverage ceases 3 residues before the CDR3 finishes, and the germline J gene fills in the end. The chain links TRBV12-3 or TRBV12-4 to TRBJ1-5; 7 positions agree with TRBD1. This CDR3 comprises 14 residues. The ends lost 3 bases at V and 7 bases at J; junction bases unmatched: 6. CDR3 in amino acids: CASSLQGVGQPQHF. CDR3 bases read: TGTGCCAGCAGTTTGCAGGGGGTGGGCCAGCCC.

A note on this clone: The read terminates 3 residues before the CDR3 end, so the remaining end is supplied by the germline J gene. The chain couples TRBV6-2 or TRBV6-3 to TRBJ2-7; tentatively, D is TRBD2 (7 bases). The CDR3 loop spans 14 amino acids. Per germline, CDR1 MNHEY and CDR2 SVGEGT. V lost 7 bases and J lost 1, with 14 bases in between. CDR3 DNA (partial): TGTGCCAGCAACGGACTAGGGGGTTCCTACGAG. This codes for CASNGLGGSYE. The whole CDR3 protein reads CASNGLGGSYEQYF.

The CDR3 DNA, read in part, is TGTGCCAGCAGTCAGGGACTAGTCTTCGGGTTTTCCGAG. This translates into CASSQGLVFGFSE. The full CDR3 protein reads CASSQGLVFGFSEQYF. The V gene is TRBV6-2 or TRBV6-3, the J gene TRBJ2-7; 8 bases map to TRBD2. The CDR3 end is not reached by the read, which stops 3 residues before it; the germline J gene fills it in. Germline V gene sequence: CDR1 MNHEY, CDR2 SVGEGT. Trimming cost V 5 bases and J 6 bases; bases outside gene matches: 15. The CDR3 extends over 16 amino acids.

Worth noting for this clone: With the read ending 3 residues before the CDR3 end, the germline J gene is used to fill in that end. The rearrangement joins TRBV19 to TRBJ2-7, with D tentatively TRBD1 (6 bases). CDR3 length: 15 amino acids. Germline CDR1 and CDR2: LNHDA and SQIVND (reference sequence). V was clipped by 5 bases and J by 2 bases, with 16 bases between them. The CDR3 DNA, read in part, is TGTGCCAGTAGTGTACAGGGACACTCGGCCTACGAG. Translating gives CASSVQGHSAYE. The entire CDR3 reads CASSVQGHSAYEQYF.

With regard to this clone: The read terminates 3 residues ahead of where the CDR3 ends, so the germline J gene completes it. J is TRBJ1-1 and V is TRBV19; 8 nucleotides match TRBD1. CDR3 length: 17 residues. Germline lookup yields CDR1 LNHDA and CDR2 SQIVND (reference sequence). V shed 2 bases, J shed 1 base, and the junction held 9 bases outside the gene matches. The DNA read from the CDR3 is TGTGCCAGTAGTATACGACAGGGGAGCAGATGGAACACTGAA. This codes for CASSIRQGSRWNTE. The whole CDR3 protein is CASSIRQGSRWNTEAFF.

A note on this clone: The CDR3 end falls 3 residues outside the read, so it is completed with the germline J gene. The V gene is TRBV6-2 or TRBV6-3, the J gene TRBJ1-5, with TRBD1 matching over 7 bases. Germline V CDR1 and CDR2: MNHEY, SVGEGT. Trimming cost V 0 bases and J 6 bases; bases outside gene matches: 8. CDR3 size: 16 residues. CDR3 protein: CASSYSQYRGGQPQHF. CDR3 DNA, as far as it was read: TGTGCCAGCAGTTACTCCCAGTACAGGGGCGGTCAGCCC.

To note about this clone: Read coverage stops 3 residues before the CDR3 terminus; the germline J gene supplies the remainder. The chain recombines TRBV10-3 with TRBJ2-7; 9 bases are a match to TRBD2. Germline trimming cut 4 bases from V and 2 bases from J; bases unmatched to any gene: 6. Germline CDR1 and CDR2: ENHRY and SYGVKD. This CDR3 comprises 15 residues. Partial CDR3 DNA: TGTGCCATCAGTGTCGGGCTAGCGGGACCCTACGAG. It translates to CAISVGLAGPYE. The entire CDR3 sequence reads CAISVGLAGPYEQYF.

The CDR3 DNA, read in part, is TGTGCCAGCAGCTTAGGCCTAGCAGCAGATACG. It codes for CASSLGLAADT. The entire CDR3 is CASSLGLAADTQYF. This sequence joins TRBV11-3 and TRBJ2-3; weak D call: TRBD2 (5 bases). Read sequence stops 3 residues before the CDR3 end, and the germline J gene provides the missing end. There are 14 residues in the CDR3. Per the germline V gene, CDR1 is SGHNT and CDR2 is YENEEA. The V end lost 1 base, the J end lost 4 bases, and 9 bases lay between the germline ends.

For this clone: Sequencing ends 3 residues short of the CDR3 end; the germline J gene provides the rest. V and J are TRBV19 and TRBJ1-5; 7 nucleotides match TRBD1. The germline gives CDR1 LNHDA, CDR2 SQIVND (reference sequence). The length of the CDR3 is 16 residues. Losses at the gene ends were 7 bases for V and 3 bases for J; bases not matched to a gene: 12. CDR3 DNA (partial): TGTGCCAGTACCTCCGGGGGACAGCCATCCAATCAGCCC. It encodes CASTSGGQPSNQP. The entire CDR3 protein reads CASTSGGQPSNQPQHF.

A remark on this clone: Read sequence stops 3 residues before the CDR3 end, and the germline J gene provides the missing end. The genes are TRBV5-1 and TRBJ2-2; tentative D call: TRBD1 (6 bases). Trimming left V 1 base short and J 5 bases short, with 18 bases between. Per germline, CDR1 SGHRS and CDR2 YFSETQ. The CDR3 covers 17 residues. This chain's CDR3 is CASSLNAAGVGTGELFF. The DNA read from the CDR3 is TGCGCCAGCAGCTTGAACGCGGCAGGGGTAGGGACCGGGGAG.

Details on this clone: The read finishes 3 residues shy of the CDR3 end, and the germline J gene is used to complete it. This chain joins TRBV5-1 and TRBJ1-1, with unresolved D. The germline V gene encodes CDR1 SGHRS and CDR2 YFSETQ. This CDR3 comprises 15 residues. V was pared by 0 bases and J by 2 bases, with 11 bases between. CDR3 DNA (partial): TGCGCCAGCAGCTTGGCGGGGTTAGGTAACACTGAA. Translation gives CASSLAGLGNTE. In full, the CDR3 reads CASSLAGLGNTEAFF.

Points on this clone: The read terminates 3 residues ahead of where the CDR3 ends, so the germline J gene completes it. The chain couples TRBV7-9 to TRBJ2-7, with 8 bases that match TRBD1. CDR3 length: 15 amino acids. V shed 5 bases, J shed 6 bases, and the junction held 12 bases outside the gene matches. Germline V gene lookup returns CDR1 SEHNR and CDR2 FQNEAQ (reference sequence). CDR3 DNA, as far as it was read: TGTGCCAGCAGCACAACACAGGGACAGGTTGGCGAG. This encodes CASSTTQGQVGE. The whole CDR3 region reads CASSTTQGQVGEQYF.

A remark on this clone: The read is 3 residues too short to cover the CDR3 end, so that end is filled in from the germline J gene. The chain carries TRBV7-2 and TRBJ1-2; D is unclear. V was trimmed by 5 bases and J by 2 bases, leaving 12 bases between them. CDR1 and CDR2 (germline): SGHTA, FQGNSA. The CDR3 consists of 14 residues. The sequenced part of the CDR3 DNA is TGTGCCAGCAGCACTTCTACGGGGAACTATGGC. It specifies CASSTSTGNYG. The complete CDR3 reads CASSTSTGNYGYTF.

On this clone itself: The CDR3 is cut off 3 residues early in the read; its end comes from the germline J gene. The V call is TRBV29-1, the J call TRBJ1-2; tentatively, D is TRBD1 (5 bases). CDR1 and CDR2 from the germline V gene are SQVTM and ANQGSEA. The CDR3 loop spans 12 amino acids. Between the trimmed V and J ends, which lost 3 bases and 6 bases, there was a span of 11 bases. The CDR3 is CSVEGGRDGYTF. The part of the CDR3 DNA that was read is TGCAGCGTTGAGGGGGGACGCGATGGC.

Turning to this clone: The missing CDR3 end, 3 residues past where the read stops, is filled in from the germline J gene. This chain connects TRBV5-1 to TRBJ2-3, with 7 bases fitting TRBD1. This CDR3 contains 14 residues. The germline CDR1 and CDR2 sequences are SGHRS and YFSETQ. V lost 9 bases, J lost 2 bases, and 9 bases stayed unmatched. CDR3: CATGRQGPTDTQYF. CDR3 bases read: TGCGCCACCGGTCGACAGGGACCCACAGATACG.

In the case of this clone: The read falls 3 residues short of the CDR3 end, and the missing part is taken from the germline J gene. The chain combines TRBV6-2 or TRBV6-3 with TRBJ2-5, with D perhaps TRBD1 (6 bases). The germline V gene has CDR1 MNHEY and CDR2 SVGEGT. This CDR3 is 14 amino acids long. V was trimmed by 5 bases and J by 5 bases, leaving 15 bases between them. The CDR3 loop reads CASSPLGAGETQYF. CDR3 DNA, as far as it was read: TGTGCCAGCAGTCCCTTGGGGGCCGGGGAGACC.

Concerning this clone: The junction differs from germline at one of its ends, possibly a read error. Read data end 3 residues before the CDR3 end; the end is taken from the germline J gene. The V and J genes are TRBV5-1 and TRBJ1-1; TRBD1 is a possible D gene (5 bases). CDR1 and CDR2 (germline): SGHRS, YFSETQ. The CDR3 is made up of 14 amino acids. The CDR3 bases that were read are TGCGCCAGCGGCTTCAGGGTGGCCGGGACTGAA. Encoded protein: CASGFRVAGTE. In full, the CDR3 reads CASGFRVAGTEAFF. Based on the CDR3 plus reference TRBV5-1 and TRBJ1-1, the full variable domain is KAGVTQTPRYLIKTRGQQVTLSCSPISGHRSVSWYQQTPGQGLQFLFEYFSETQRNKGNFPGRFSGRQFSNSRSEMNVSTLELGDSALYLCASGFRVAGTEAFFGQGTRLTVV.

As regards this clone: The read ends 3 residues early relative to the CDR3; the germline J gene fills the gap. V usage is TRBV2 and J usage is TRBJ2-7; TRBD2 matches at 12 bases. Germline trimming cut 7 bases from V and 1 base from J; bases unmatched to any gene: 2. Per the germline V gene, CDR1 is SNHLY and CDR2 is FYNNEI. CDR3 length: 14 residues. The CDR3 sequence: CASNLAGGSYEQYF. The part of the CDR3 DNA that was read is TGTGCCAGCAACCTAGCGGGGGGGTCCTACGAG.

Concerning this clone: The read ends 3 residues early relative to the CDR3; the germline J gene fills the gap. The genes are TRBV5-6 and TRBJ2-7; TRBD2 agrees at 9 bases. CDR1 is SGHDT, CDR2 YYEEEE, per germline. The CDR3 sequence is 15 residues long. V gave up 0 bases and J gave up 5 bases; unmatched junction bases: 6. This chain's CDR3 is CASSLVSSGIHEQYF. The sequenced CDR3 bases are TGTGCCAGCAGCTTGGTTTCTAGCGGGATCCACGAG.

Turning to this clone: The read is 3 residues too short to cover the CDR3 end, so that end is filled in from the germline J gene. The rearrangement joins TRBV10-3 to TRBJ1-5, with no clear D. V was cut by 5 bases and J by 2 bases, with 7 bases left in between. The CDR3 sequence is 13 residues long. The germline V gene has CDR1 ENHRY and CDR2 SYGVKD. The covered CDR3 bases are TGTGCCATCAGTACGAGGGGCAATCAGCCC. This codes for CAISTRGNQP. The whole CDR3 is CAISTRGNQPQHF.